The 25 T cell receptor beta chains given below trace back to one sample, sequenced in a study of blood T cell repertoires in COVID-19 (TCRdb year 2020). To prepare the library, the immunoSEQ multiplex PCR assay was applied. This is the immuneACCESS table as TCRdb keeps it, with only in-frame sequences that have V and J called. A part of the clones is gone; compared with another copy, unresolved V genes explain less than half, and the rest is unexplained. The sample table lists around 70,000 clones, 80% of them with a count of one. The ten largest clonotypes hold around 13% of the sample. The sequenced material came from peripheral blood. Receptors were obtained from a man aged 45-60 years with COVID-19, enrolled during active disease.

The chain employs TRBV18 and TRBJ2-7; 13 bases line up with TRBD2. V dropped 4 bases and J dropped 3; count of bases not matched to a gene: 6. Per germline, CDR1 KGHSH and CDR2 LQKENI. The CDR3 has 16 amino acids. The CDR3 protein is CASSQLAGGTYYEQYF. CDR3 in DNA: TGTGCCAGCTCACAACTAGCGGGAGGGACCTACTACGAGCAGTACTTC.

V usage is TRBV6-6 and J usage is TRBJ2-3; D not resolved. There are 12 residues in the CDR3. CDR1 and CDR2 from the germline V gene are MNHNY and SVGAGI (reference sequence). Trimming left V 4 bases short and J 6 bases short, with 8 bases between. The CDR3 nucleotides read TGTGCCAGCAGTTTGACTCCGGATACGCAGTATTTT. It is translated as CASSLTPDTQYF.

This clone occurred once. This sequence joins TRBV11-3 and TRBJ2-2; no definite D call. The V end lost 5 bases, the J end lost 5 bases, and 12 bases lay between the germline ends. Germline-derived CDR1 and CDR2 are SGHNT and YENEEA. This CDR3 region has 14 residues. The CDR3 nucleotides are TGTGCCAGCAGCCCCCCGGGTGGAACCGGGGAGCTGTTTTTT. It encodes CASSPPGGTGELFF.

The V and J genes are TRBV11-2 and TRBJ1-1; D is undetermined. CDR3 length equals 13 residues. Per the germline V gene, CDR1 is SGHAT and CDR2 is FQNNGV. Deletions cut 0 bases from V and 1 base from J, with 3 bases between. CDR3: CASSLERNTEAFF. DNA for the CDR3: TGTGCCAGCAGCTTAGAGCGGAACACTGAAGCTTTCTTT. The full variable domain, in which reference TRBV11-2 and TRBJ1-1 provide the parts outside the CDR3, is EAGVAQSPRYKIIEKRQSVAFWCNPISGHATLYWYQQILGQGPKLLIQFQNNGVVDDSQLPKDRFSAERLKGVDSTLKIQPAKLEDSAVYLCASSLERNTEAFFGQGTRLTVV.

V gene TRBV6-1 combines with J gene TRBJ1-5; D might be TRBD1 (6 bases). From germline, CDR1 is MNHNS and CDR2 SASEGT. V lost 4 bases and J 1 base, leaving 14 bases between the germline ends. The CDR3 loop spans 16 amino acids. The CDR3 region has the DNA TGTGCCAGCAGTGGGATGGGGGCCGGGAGCAATCAGCCCCAGCATTTT. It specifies CASSGMGAGSNQPQHF.

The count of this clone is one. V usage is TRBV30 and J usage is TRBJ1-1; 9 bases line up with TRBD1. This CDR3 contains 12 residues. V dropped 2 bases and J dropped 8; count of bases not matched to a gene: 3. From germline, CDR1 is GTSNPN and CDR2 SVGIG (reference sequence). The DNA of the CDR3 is TGTGCCTGGAGTTCTGGACAGGGGGAAGCTTTCTTT. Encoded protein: CAWSSGQGEAFF.

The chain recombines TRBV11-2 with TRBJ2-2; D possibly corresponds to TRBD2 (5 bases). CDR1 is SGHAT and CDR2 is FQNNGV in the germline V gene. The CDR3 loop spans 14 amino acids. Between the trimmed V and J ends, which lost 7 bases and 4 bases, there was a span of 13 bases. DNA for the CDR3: TGTGCCAGCACCTGGGGAGCGGCCACCGGGGAGCTGTTTTTT. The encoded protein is CASTWGAATGELFF.

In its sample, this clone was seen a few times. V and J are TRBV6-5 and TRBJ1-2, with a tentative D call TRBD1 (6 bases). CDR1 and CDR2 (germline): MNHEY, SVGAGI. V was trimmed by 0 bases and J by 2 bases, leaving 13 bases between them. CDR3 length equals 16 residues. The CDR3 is CASSYSRAGDNYGYTF. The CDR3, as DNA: TGTGCCAGCAGTTACTCGAGGGCAGGGGACAACTATGGCTACACCTTC.

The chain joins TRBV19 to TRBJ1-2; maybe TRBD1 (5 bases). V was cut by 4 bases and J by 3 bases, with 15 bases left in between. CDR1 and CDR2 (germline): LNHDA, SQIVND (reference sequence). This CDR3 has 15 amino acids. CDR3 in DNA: TGTGCCAGTAGTAGACCAGGCGGGGCAGACTATGGCTACACCTTC. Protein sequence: CASSRPGGADYGYTF.

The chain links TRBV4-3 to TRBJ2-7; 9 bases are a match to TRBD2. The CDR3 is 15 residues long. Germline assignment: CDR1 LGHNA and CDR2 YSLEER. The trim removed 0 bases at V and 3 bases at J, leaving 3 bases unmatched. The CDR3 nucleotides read TGCGCCAGCAGCCAAGAATCTAGCGGGATCTACGAGCAGTACTTC. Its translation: CASSQESSGIYEQYF.

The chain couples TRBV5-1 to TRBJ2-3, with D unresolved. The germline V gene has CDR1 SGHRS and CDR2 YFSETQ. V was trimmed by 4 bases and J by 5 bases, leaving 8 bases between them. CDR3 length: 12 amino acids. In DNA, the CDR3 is TGCGCCAGCAGCCCAGGCAGAGATACGCAGTATTTT. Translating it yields CASSPGRDTQYF. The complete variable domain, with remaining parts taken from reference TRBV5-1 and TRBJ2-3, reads KAGVTQTPRYLIKTRGQQVTLSCSPISGHRSVSWYQQTPGQGLQFLFEYFSETQRNKGNFPGRFSGRQFSNSRSEMNVSTLELGDSALYLCASSPGRDTQYFGPGTRLTVL.

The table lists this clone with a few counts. Here the CDR3 reads CASSASGQYDEQYF. DNA of the CDR3: TGTGCCAGCAGCGCCTCGGGACAGTATGACGAGCAGTACTTC. This chain uses TRBV7-6 with TRBJ2-7, with 7 nucleotides matching TRBD1. After removal of 5 bases from V and 5 bases from J, the junction contained 9 bases not matched to a gene. In germline, CDR1 is SGHVS, CDR2 FNYEAQ. This CDR3 comprises 14 residues.

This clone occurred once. This chain's CDR3 is CASSVTGYADTQYF. In DNA form, the CDR3 reads TGTGCCAGTAGTGTGACAGGGTACGCAGATACGCAGTATTTT. The chain combines TRBV19 with TRBJ2-3, with 7 nucleotides matching TRBD1. Per the germline V gene, CDR1 is LNHDA and CDR2 is SQIVND (reference sequence). CDR3 length equals 14 residues. Germline trimming cut 5 bases from V and 4 bases from J; bases unmatched to any gene: 6.

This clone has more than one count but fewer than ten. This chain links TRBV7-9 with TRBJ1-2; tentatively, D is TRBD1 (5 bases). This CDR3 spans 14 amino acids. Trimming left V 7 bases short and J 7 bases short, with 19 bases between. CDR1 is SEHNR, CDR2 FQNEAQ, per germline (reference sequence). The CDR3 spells CASTPYLTVGGYTF. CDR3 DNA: TGTGCCAGCACCCCCTACCTGACAGTAGGTGGCTACACCTTC.

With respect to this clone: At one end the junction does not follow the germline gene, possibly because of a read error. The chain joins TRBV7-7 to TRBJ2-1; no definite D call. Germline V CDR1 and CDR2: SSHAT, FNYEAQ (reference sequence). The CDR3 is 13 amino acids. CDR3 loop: CASSLGPLNEQFF. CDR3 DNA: TGTGCTAGCAGTCTCGGTCCCCTGAATGAGCAGTTCTTC.

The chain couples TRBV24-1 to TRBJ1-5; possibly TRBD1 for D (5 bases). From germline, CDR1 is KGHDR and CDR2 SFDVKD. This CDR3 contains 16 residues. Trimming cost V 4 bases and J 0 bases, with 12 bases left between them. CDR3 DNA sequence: TGTGCCACCAGTGACCGCGGGGACCATAGCAATCAGCCCCAGCATTTT. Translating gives CATSDRGDHSNQPQHF.

The CDR3 DNA reads as TGTGCTAGTGGTCCTTCCCTAGGGGGGGTGAGCACTGAAGCTTTCTTT. Protein sequence: CASGPSLGGVSTEAFF. This chain links TRBV12-5 with TRBJ1-1; TRBD1 is a possible D gene (6 bases). This CDR3 is built from 16 residues. Germline V gene lookup returns CDR1 LGHNT and CDR2 FRNRAP. V lost 5 bases and J 4 bases, leaving 20 bases between the germline ends.

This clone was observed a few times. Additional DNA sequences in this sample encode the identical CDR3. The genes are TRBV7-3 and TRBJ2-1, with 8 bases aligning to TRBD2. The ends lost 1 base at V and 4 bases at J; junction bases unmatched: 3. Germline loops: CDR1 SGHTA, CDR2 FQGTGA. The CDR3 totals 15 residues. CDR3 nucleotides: TGTGCCAGCAGCTTAAGGGGACTAGGGTACAATGAGCAGTTCTTC. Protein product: CASSLRGLGYNEQFF.

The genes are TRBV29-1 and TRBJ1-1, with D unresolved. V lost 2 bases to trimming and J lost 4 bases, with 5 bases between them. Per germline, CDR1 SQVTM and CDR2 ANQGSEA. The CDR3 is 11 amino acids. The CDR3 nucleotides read TGCAGCGTTGAACGCAGCACTGAAGCTTTCTTT. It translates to CSVERSTEAFF. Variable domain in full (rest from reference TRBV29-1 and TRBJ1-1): SAVISQKPSRDICQRGTSLTIQCQVDSQVTMMFWYRQQPGQSLTLIATANQGSEATYESGFVIDKFPISRPNLTFSTLTVSNMSPEDSSIYLCSVERSTEAFFGQGTRLTVV.

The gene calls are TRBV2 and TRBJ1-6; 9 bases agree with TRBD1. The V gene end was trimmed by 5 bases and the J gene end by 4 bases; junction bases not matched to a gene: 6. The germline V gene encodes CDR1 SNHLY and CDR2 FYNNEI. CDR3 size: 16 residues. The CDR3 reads CASSFRQGVYNSPLHF. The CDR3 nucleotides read TGTGCCAGCAGTTTCAGACAGGGGGTTTATAATTCACCCCTCCACTTT.

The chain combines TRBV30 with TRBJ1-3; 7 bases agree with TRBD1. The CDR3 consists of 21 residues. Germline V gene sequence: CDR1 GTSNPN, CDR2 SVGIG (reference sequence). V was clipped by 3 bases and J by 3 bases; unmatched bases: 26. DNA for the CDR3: TGTGCCTGGAGCCCAACCCTAATTGCCTTAAACACAGGGGTAGGTGGAAACACCATATATTTT. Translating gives CAWSPTLIALNTGVGGNTIYF.

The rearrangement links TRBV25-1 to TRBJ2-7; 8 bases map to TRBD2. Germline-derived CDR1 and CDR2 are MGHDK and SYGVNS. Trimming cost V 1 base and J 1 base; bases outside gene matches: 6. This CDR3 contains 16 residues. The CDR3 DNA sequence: TGTGCCAGCAGTGAATCTGTAGCGGGGTCTTCCTACGAGCAGTACTTC. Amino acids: CASSESVAGSSYEQYF.

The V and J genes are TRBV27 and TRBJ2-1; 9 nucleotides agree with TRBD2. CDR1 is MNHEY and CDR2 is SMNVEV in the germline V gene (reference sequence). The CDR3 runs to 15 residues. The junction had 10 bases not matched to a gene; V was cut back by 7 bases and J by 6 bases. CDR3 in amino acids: CASKSVGSGSNEQFF. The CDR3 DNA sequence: TGTGCCAGCAAGTCGGTGGGTAGCGGGAGCAATGAGCAGTTCTTC.

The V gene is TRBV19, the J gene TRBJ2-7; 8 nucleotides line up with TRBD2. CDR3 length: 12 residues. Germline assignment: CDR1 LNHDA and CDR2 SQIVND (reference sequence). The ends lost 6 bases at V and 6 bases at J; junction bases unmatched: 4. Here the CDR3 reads CASRGTSPEQYF. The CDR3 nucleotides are TGTGCCAGTAGAGGGACTAGTCCCGAGCAGTACTTC.

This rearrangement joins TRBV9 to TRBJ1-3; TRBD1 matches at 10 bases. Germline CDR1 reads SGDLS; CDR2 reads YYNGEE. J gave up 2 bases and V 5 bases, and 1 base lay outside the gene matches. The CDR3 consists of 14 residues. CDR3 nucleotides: TGTGCCAGCAGTGGACAGGGGGCTGGAAACACCATATATTTT. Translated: CASSGQGAGNTIYF.